The present TCR beta chain was sequenced within a study of T cells after yellow fever vaccination. Whole-study context: Fractions of limited cellularity were prepared by means of SMART-Seq v4 Ultra Low Input.

CDR3 length equals 13 residues. Germline CDR1 is SGHRS and CDR2 is YFSETQ. Using its own MiXCR run on the 5' RACE reads, TCRdb lists one record per CDR3 protein. The sample carries 120,000 or so distinct CDR3 sequences, around 6.7% recorded once. Broader study findings: The CD4 and CD8 compartments had a small share of their clonotypes in common.

Comments on this clonotype: Its target is not known. A much larger clone differs from this one at a single base, so this may be a read error.

Sequences were derived from CD4+ T cells sorted from PBMCs, sampled 35 to 50 days after the first yellow fever vaccination. This TCR was sampled from a man aged 18 to 30 who received the YFV17D yellow fever vaccine. The V call is TRBV5-1, the J call TRBJ1-1; D remains ambiguous. CDR3 sequence: CASSLSQYTDAFF. CDR3 sequence (DNA): TGCGCCAGCAGCTTGAGTCAGTACACTGATGCTTTCTTT.